The 5 T cell receptor beta chains below come from one sample, sequenced in a study of blood T cell repertoires in COVID-19. The assay was immunoSEQ multiplex PCR, and TCRdb's table has in-frame clones only and misses some. Of about 140,000 clones listed, over 85% are singletons. Sequencing input: peripheral blood. The receptors originated from a human donor in a cohort sampled during active COVID-19.

The rearrangement links TRBV7-3 to TRBJ2-5; 8 bases match TRBD2. Germline loops: CDR1 SGHTA, CDR2 FQGTGA. This CDR3 spans 15 amino acids. The V gene end was trimmed by 4 bases and the J gene end by 5 bases; junction bases not matched to a gene: 9. This chain's CDR3 is CASSSGTRGDETQYF. As DNA, the CDR3 is TGTGCCAGCAGCTCTGGGACTAGGGGCGACGAGACCCAGTACTTC.

The gene calls are TRBV7-2 and TRBJ1-2; 8 bases align to TRBD1. J was trimmed by 3 bases and V by 5 bases; bases with no gene match: 2. Germline V gene data show CDR1 as SGHTA and CDR2 as FQGNSA. The CDR3 contains 13 residues. The DNA of the CDR3 is TGTGCCAGCAGCCCGGGACAGGACTATGGCTACACCTTC. Protein: CASSPGQDYGYTF. The whole variable domain, filled in from reference TRBV7-2 and TRBJ1-2, reads GAGVSQSPSNKVTEKGKDVELRCDPISGHTALYWYRQSLGQGLEFLIYFQGNSAPDKSGLPSDRFSAERTGGSVSTLTIQRTQQEDSAVYLCASSPGQDYGYTFGSGTRLTVV.

This chain connects TRBV7-6 to TRBJ2-7; 13 bases align to TRBD2. Germline-derived CDR1 and CDR2 are SGHVS and FNYEAQ. V trimming: 5 bases; J trimming: 0 bases; junction bases outside the gene matches: 7. The CDR3 contains 17 residues. The CDR3 loop is CASSDGLAGAYSYEQYF. The CDR3 region has the DNA TGTGCCAGCAGCGATGGACTAGCGGGGGCTTACTCCTACGAGCAGTACTTC.

The V call is TRBV7-9, the J call TRBJ2-2; 8 positions agree with TRBD2. The V gene's germline CDR1 is SEHNR and CDR2 FQNEAQ (reference sequence). The CDR3 sequence is 18 residues long. The ends lost 1 base at V and 4 bases at J; junction bases unmatched: 11. The CDR3 DNA sequence: TGTGCCAGCAGCTTAGTGAACTCCGGGGGGGCCAGCACCGGGGAGCTGTTTTTT. Translating it yields CASSLVNSGGASTGELFF.

V gene TRBV2 combines with J gene TRBJ2-1; 8 nucleotides line up with TRBD2. The CDR3 is 17 residues long. V was clipped by 1 base and J by 2 bases; unmatched bases: 7. In germline, CDR1 is SNHLY, CDR2 FYNNEI. The CDR3 nucleotides are TGTGCCAGCAGTGAAGGAACGGCGGGGGGAACCTACAATGAGCAGTTCTTC. Residues: CASSEGTAGGTYNEQFF.